The TCR beta chain under discussion was sequenced for a study of T cell changes during pregnancy in multiple sclerosis. Assay used: immunoSEQ multiplex PCR; TCRdb lists only in-frame clones, some missing. The sample lists about 52,000 clones, around 94% seen once, with approximately 0.35% in the top ten. CDR1 and CDR2 from the germline V gene are SGHTA and FQGNSA. After removal of 4 bases from V and 5 bases from J, the junction contained 8 bases not matched to a gene. The CDR3 sequence is 14 residues long. The TCR comes from a female donor with multiple sclerosis, enrolled in a pregnancy study. V and J are TRBV7-2 and TRBJ2-7, with 7 bases aligning to TRBD1. Here the sequenced sample was CD4+ T cells from peripheral blood mononuclear cells, taken before pregnancy. DNA of the CDR3: TGTGCCAGCAGCTCTACCAGACAGGGCCACGAGCAGTACTTC. This gives the protein CASSSTRQGHEQYF.